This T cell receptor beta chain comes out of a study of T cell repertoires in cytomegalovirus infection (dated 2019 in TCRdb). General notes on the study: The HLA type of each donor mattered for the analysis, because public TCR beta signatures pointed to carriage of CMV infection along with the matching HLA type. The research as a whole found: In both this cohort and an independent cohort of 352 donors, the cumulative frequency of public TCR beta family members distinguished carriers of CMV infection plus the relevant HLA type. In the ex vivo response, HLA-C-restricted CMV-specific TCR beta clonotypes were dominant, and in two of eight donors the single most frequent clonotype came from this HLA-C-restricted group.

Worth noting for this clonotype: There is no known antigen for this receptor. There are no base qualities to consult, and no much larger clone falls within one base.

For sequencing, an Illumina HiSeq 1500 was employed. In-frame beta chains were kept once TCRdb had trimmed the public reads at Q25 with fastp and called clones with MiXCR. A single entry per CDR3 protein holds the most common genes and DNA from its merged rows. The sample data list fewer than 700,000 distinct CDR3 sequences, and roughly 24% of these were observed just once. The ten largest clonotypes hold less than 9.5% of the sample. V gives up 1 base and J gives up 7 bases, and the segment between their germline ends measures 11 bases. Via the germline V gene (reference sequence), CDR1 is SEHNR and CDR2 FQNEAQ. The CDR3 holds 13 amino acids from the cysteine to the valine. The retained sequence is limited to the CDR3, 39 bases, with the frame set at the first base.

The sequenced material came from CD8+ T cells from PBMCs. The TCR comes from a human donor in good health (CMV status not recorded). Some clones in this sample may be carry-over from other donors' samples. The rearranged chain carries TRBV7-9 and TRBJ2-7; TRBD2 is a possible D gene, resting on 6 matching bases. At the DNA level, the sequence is TGTGCCAGCAGCTTAGGGGGGGAAAGGGAGCAGTACGTC. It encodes CASSLGGEREQYV.